The clone carrying this T cell receptor (beta chain) came up once. Its antigen is unidentified. The data originate from a study of T cells after yellow fever vaccination. Turning to the study itself: Each low-cell-number fraction was prepared by means of SMART-Seq v4 Ultra Low Input.

MiXCR was run by TCRdb on the 5' RACE reads, yielding one entry per CDR3 protein. The repertoire consists of around 600,000 distinct CDR3 sequences, with approximately 13% occurring once and the leading ten covering more than 12%. Study observations and caveats: Overall, a small share of clonotypes was seen in both CD4 and CD8 compartments. Most clones from primary vaccination were detected again post-booster (almost 98% CD4, 88% CD8).

Germline V gene data show CDR1 as SGHDT and CDR2 as YYEEEE. The CDR3 is 18 residues long. Trimming took 7 bases from V and 0 from J; bases not matched to a gene: 12. Sequences were derived from PBMCs, sampled on the day of the yellow fever booster vaccination. This chain uses TRBV5-6 with TRBJ2-1; 11 bases are shared with TRBD2. The sequence came from a man aged 25-40 years who received the YFV17D yellow fever vaccine. CDR3 region: CASGPTSGTRYSYNEQFF. CDR3 DNA: TGTGCCAGCGGACCGACTAGCGGGACTAGATACTCCTACAATGAGCAGTTCTTC. Full variable domain (remainder filled in from reference TRBV5-6 and TRBJ2-1): DAGVTQSPTHLIKTRGQQVTLRCSPKSGHDTVSWYQQALGQGPQFIFQYYEEEERQRGNFPDRFSGHQFPNYSSELNVNALLLGDSALYLCASGPTSGTRYSYNEQFFGPGTRLTVL.